The clone carrying this TCR beta chain was seen a few times. No antigen is known for it. The data are from a study of T cell responses to AZD1222 COVID-19 vaccine. Study-level points and caveats: Nearly half of spike-specific TCRs reportedly target unmutated variant regions. Spike-specific TCR breadth and depth grew following two AZD1222 doses. Without day 14 samples, only post-peak T cell repertoires were studied.

The germline CDR1 and CDR2 sequences are MGHRA and YSYEKL. The CDR3 sequence is 16 residues long. V was clipped by 0 bases and J by 4 bases; unmatched bases: 2. Here immunoSEQ multiplex PCR was the method, and the copy in TCRdb shows in-frame clones only, minus some. The repertoire holds about 120,000 clones, with about 85% as singletons. The genes are TRBV4-1 and TRBJ2-1; 11 bases agree with TRBD1. The sequencing here drew on peripheral blood, taken on day 0 of AZD1222 vaccination. The receptor was isolated from an adult in good health. The DNA of the CDR3 is TGCGCCAGCAGCCAAGATGGGACAGGGGGATACAATGAGCAGTTCTTC. The encoded protein is CASSQDGTGGYNEQFF.